Included here is one TCR beta chain sequence, with context. Random hexamers were used to reverse transcribe an amount of roughly 0.5 to 1 ug RNA. The amplification used immunoSEQ multiplex PCR on TCR beta CDR3; it spanned 54 Vbeta and 13 Jbeta. TCRdb independently ran MiXCR on the immunoSEQ multiplex PCR reads; one entry per CDR3 protein. Found here are a few hundred thousand distinct CDR3 sequences, 95% of them singletons; the top ten hold about 0.091%. The V end was cut by 5 bases, the J end by 4 bases, with 8 bases between. CDR3 length equals 12 residues. The V gene's germline CDR1 is SEHNR and CDR2 FQNEAQ (reference sequence). This sample is part of a study of CD8 T cells in Susac syndrome.

The receptor was isolated from a human donor with multiple sclerosis. The rearrangement uses TRBV7-9 and TRBJ1-2, with unresolved D. The sample taken for sequencing was CD4+ T cells from PBMCs. The CDR3 loop reads CASSPSAYGYTF. The DNA for the CDR3 is TGTGCCAGCAGCCCTTCTGCCTATGGCTACACCTTC.